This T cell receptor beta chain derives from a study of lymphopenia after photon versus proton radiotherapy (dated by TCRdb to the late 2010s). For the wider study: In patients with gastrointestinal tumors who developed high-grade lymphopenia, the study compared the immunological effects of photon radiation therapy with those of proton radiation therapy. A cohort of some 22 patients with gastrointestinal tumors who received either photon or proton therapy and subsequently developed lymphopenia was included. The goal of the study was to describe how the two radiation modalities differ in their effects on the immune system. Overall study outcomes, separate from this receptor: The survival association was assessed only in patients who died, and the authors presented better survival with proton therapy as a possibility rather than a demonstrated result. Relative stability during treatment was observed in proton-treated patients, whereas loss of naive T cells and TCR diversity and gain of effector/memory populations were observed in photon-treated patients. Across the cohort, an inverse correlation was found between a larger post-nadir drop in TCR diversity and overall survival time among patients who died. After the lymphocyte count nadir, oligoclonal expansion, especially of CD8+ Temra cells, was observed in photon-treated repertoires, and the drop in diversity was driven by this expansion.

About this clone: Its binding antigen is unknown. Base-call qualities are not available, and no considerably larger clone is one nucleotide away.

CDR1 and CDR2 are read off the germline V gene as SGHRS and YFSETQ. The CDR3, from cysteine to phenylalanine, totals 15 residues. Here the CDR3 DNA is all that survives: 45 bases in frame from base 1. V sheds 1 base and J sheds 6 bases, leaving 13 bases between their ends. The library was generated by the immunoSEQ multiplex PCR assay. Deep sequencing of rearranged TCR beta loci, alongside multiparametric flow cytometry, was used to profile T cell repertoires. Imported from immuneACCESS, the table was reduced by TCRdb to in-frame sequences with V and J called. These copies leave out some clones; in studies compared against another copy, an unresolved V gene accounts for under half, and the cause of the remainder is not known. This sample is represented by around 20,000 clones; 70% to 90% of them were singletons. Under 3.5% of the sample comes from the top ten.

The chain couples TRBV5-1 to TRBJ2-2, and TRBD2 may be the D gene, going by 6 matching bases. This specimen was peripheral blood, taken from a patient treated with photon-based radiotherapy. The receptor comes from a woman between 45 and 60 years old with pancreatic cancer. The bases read TGCGCCAGCAGCTTGCCTACGGGGGTCGCCGGGGAGCTGTTTTTT. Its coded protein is CASSLPTGVAGELFF.